The 14 T cell receptor beta chains below were found in one sample sequenced in a study of vaccination effects on CD4 cells after COVID-19. The table came from immunoSEQ multiplex PCR; TCRdb's copy has only in-frame clones and leaves some out. This table holds 25,000 to 30,000 clones, just under 75% found once. Their recognized antigens are unknown. Expansion with viral peptide pools was applied to antigen-specific CD4+ T cells by the ViraFEST assay prior to sequencing. The culture ran for approximately nine days before CD4+ T cells were isolated. The participants, recipients of two vaccine doses, got either BNT162b2 or mRNA-1273. The starting material was CD4+ T cells from PBMCs cultured with HCoV-229E spike peptides, obtained after COVID-19 vaccination. The receptor source for this set is a human donor who received a COVID-19 vaccine.

V usage is TRBV5-1 and J usage is TRBJ1-2; 11 bases are a match to TRBD1. This CDR3 is 16 amino acids long. Germline CDR1 and CDR2: SGHRS and YFSETQ. J lost 4 bases, V lost 4 bases, and 9 bases had no gene match. In DNA, the CDR3 is TGCGCCAGCAGCGAACCGGGACAGGGGGTCGGCTATGGCTACACCTTC. Translation gives CASSEPGQGVGYGYTF.

V gene TRBV5-4 combines with J gene TRBJ2-5; D gene ambiguous. CDR1 is SGHNT and CDR2 is YYREEE in the germline V gene (reference sequence). This CDR3 is 14 amino acids long. V lost 1 base to trimming and J lost 1 base, with 8 bases between them. The CDR3 coding sequence is TGTGCCAGCAGCTTGCCCCAAGGCCAAGAGACCCAGTACTTC. It codes for CASSLPQGQETQYF.

This clone was picked up one time. This chain connects TRBV7-9 to TRBJ1-5; D remains unclear. Germline assignment: CDR1 SEHNR and CDR2 FQNEAQ (reference sequence). The CDR3 runs to 12 residues. V shed 1 base and J shed 5 bases, with 3 bases lying between them. The DNA for the CDR3 is TGTGCCAGCAGCTTAGGGGATCAGCCCCAGCATTTT. It encodes CASSLGDQPQHF.

V is TRBV5-4 and J is TRBJ1-5, with 7 nucleotides matching TRBD1. The CDR3 loop spans 15 amino acids. Germline CDR1 and CDR2: SGHNT and YYREEE (reference sequence). Losses at the gene ends were 4 bases for V and 4 bases for J; bases not matched to a gene: 8. The CDR3 DNA follows: TGTGCCAGCAGCCAGTACAGGGGCCCTAATCAGCCCCAGCATTTT. Its protein product is CASSQYRGPNQPQHF.

This clone came up a few times. The V call is TRBV5-6, the J call TRBJ1-2; TRBD1 matches 8 bases. The length of the CDR3 is 17 residues. With V trimmed by 4 bases and J by 2 bases, 13 bases remained unmatched. The germline V gene has CDR1 SGHDT and CDR2 YYEEEE. The CDR3 DNA reads TGTGCCAGCAGCCCTATAACTCAGGGGGCAGGGAACTATGGCTACACCTTC. Translation gives CASSPITQGAGNYGYTF.

The CDR3 protein is CASRSLAGGHYEQYF. DNA for the CDR3: TGTGCCAGCAGATCACTAGCGGGAGGGCACTACGAGCAGTACTTC. The chain uses TRBV6-5 and TRBJ2-7; 13 bases match TRBD2. The germline CDR1 and CDR2 sequences are MNHEY and SVGAGI. The J segment lost 3 bases and the V segment lost 6 bases, leaving 5 bases of the junction unmatched. This CDR3 is built from 15 residues.

This rearrangement joins TRBV29-1 to TRBJ2-1; D is possibly TRBD2 (6 bases). CDR3 length: 16 amino acids. Germline CDR1 SQVTM, CDR2 ANQGSEA. The V end was cut by 3 bases, the J end by 4 bases, with 19 bases between. Written as DNA, the CDR3 is TGCAGCGTTGAGGCGGGACGGACTTTCCCTTACAATGAGCAGTTCTTC. As protein: CSVEAGRTFPYNEQFF.

The V gene is TRBV6-2 or TRBV6-3, the J gene TRBJ2-7; TRBD2 agrees at 10 bases. The germline CDR1 and CDR2 sequences are MNHEY and SVGEGT. This CDR3 is built from 15 residues. Germline trimming cut 2 bases from V and 3 bases from J; bases unmatched to any gene: 4. The CDR3 nucleotides read TGTGCCAGCAGTTACACCGCTAGCGGGAGCTACGAGCAGTACTTC. Residues: CASSYTASGSYEQYF.

V and J are TRBV5-1 and TRBJ2-2, with a tentative D call TRBD2 (6 bases). The CDR3 contains 15 residues. V gave up 1 base and J gave up 3 bases, with 10 bases separating them. Germline values: CDR1 SGHRS, CDR2 YFSETQ. The CDR3 is CASSLSSGDTGELFF. The CDR3 DNA is TGCGCCAGCAGCTTGAGTTCGGGGGACACCGGGGAGCTGTTTTTT.

This clone has just one count. V and J are TRBV6-5 and TRBJ1-4, with 8 bases that match TRBD1. V was clipped by 6 bases and J by 6 bases; unmatched bases: 6. The length of the CDR3 is 14 residues. Germline values: CDR1 MNHEY, CDR2 SVGAGI. CDR3 in amino acids: CASSRTGSDEKLFF. In nucleotides, the CDR3 is TGTGCCAGCAGCAGGACAGGGTCGGATGAAAAACTGTTTTTT.

This clone turned up a few times. The chain has TRBV7-9 and TRBJ1-1; D is ambiguous. In germline, CDR1 is SEHNR, CDR2 FQNEAQ (reference sequence). The V end was cut by 5 bases, the J end by 9 bases, with 13 bases between. The CDR3 consists of 12 residues. CDR3: CASSLQKEKAFF. The CDR3 DNA is TGTGCCAGCAGCCTACAGAAGGAAAAAGCTTTCTTT. Looking up the rest from reference TRBV7-9 and TRBJ1-1 gives the full variable domain: DTGVSQNPRHKITKRGQNVTFRCDPISEHNRLYWYRQTLGQGPEFLTYFQNEAQLEKSRLLSDRFSAERPKGSFSTLEIQRTEQGDSAMYLCASSLQKEKAFFGQGTRLTVV.

The V call is TRBV29-1, the J call TRBJ2-3; TRBD2 aligns across 9 bases. Trimming removed 6 bases from V and 5 bases from J; junction bases left unmatched: 9. CDR1 is SQVTM, CDR2 ANQGSEA, per germline. This CDR3 contains 14 residues. The CDR3 DNA is TGCAGCGTAGGGGGGCTAGCGGGGCTAGATACGCAGTATTTT. Amino acid sequence: CSVGGLAGLDTQYF.

The V gene is TRBV6-1, the J gene TRBJ2-7; D is undetermined. V was clipped by 1 base and J by 0 bases, with 13 bases between them. CDR1 is MNHNS and CDR2 is SASEGT in the germline V gene. This CDR3 has 16 residues. CDR3 region: CASSEGVNEYSYEQYF. The DNA of the CDR3 is TGTGCCAGCAGTGAAGGGGTAAACGAGTACTCCTACGAGCAGTACTTC.

This rearrangement joins TRBV14 to TRBJ2-7; TRBD2 matches at 13 bases. Germline CDR1 SGHDN, CDR2 FVKESK. Losses at the gene ends were 3 bases for V and 0 bases for J; bases not matched to a gene: 2. The CDR3 spans 16 residues. The CDR3 sequence is CASSHGTSGNSYEQYF. DNA of the CDR3: TGTGCCAGCAGCCATGGGACTAGCGGGAACTCCTACGAGCAGTACTTC. The whole variable domain, filled in from reference TRBV14 and TRBJ2-7, reads EAGVTQFPSHSVIEKGQTVTLRCDPISGHDNLYWYRRVMGKEIKFLLHFVKESKQDESGMPNNRFLAERTGGTYSTLKVQPAELEDSGVYFCASSHGTSGNSYEQYFGPGTRLTVT.